The rows below give T cell receptor beta chains drawn from one sample of a study of beta chain features in type 1 diabetes. Profiling relied on immunoSEQ multiplex PCR, and the TCRdb table lists in-frame clones only, not all of them. Counted here are approximately 330,000 clones, approximately 11% occurring once; the ten biggest clones make up more than 0.015%. The sequencing sample was made of naive CD4+ T cells from blood. All receptors derive from a young woman in good health. CDR3s include the opening cysteine and the closing phenylalanine or tryptophan. D genes are given only for firm matches. Rows may omit the clone size; those that give it use once, few, many or a size class.

TRBJ2-7	-	TRBV23-1	-	CASISSGSEQYF	TGCGCCAGCATCTCTTCAGGGTCCGAGCAGTACTTC
TRBJ2-2	-	TRBV29-1	-	CSVDGSTPGELFF	TGCAGCGTTGATGGGTCGACACCCGGGGAGCTGTTTTTT
TRBJ2-7	TRBD1	TRBV5-1	-	CASSYKGQDYEQYF	TGCGCCAGCAGCTACAAGGGACAGGACTACGAGCAGTACTTC
TRBJ2-7	TRBD1	TRBV5-4	-	CASSKGQNSYEQYF	TGTGCCAGCAGCAAGGGACAGAACTCCTACGAGCAGTACTTC
TRBJ2-2	TRBD1	TRBV7-9	-	CASSSGRDRRTGELFF	TGTGCCAGCAGCTCCGGACGGGACAGGAGGACCGGGGAGCTGTTTTTT
TRBJ2-5	TRBD1	TRBV18	-	CASSPPPGTGETQYF	TGTGCCAGCTCACCACCGCCCGGGACAGGAGAGACCCAGTACTTC
TRBJ1-4	-	TRBV27	-	CASSRMGARVGEKLFF	TGTGCCAGCAGCCGAATGGGGGCCCGGGTGGGGGAAAAACTGTTTTTT
TRBJ2-1	-	TRBV2	-	CASSEGQFNEQFF	TGTGCCAGCAGTGAAGGACAGTTCAATGAGCAGTTCTTC
TRBJ2-1	TRBD2	TRBV9	few	CASSVVGGRGPANEQFF	TGTGCCAGCAGCGTAGTGGGCGGGAGAGGCCCTGCCAATGAGCAGTTCTTC
TRBJ1-1	-	TRBV28	-	CASSLYRVEAFF	TGTGCCAGCAGTTTATACAGAGTTGAAGCTTTCTTT
TRBJ2-1	TRBD2	TRBV5-1	few	CASSLALAGGNEQFF	TGCGCCAGCAGCTTGGCCCTAGCGGGAGGCAATGAGCAGTTCTTC
TRBJ1-2	-	TRBV5-4	-	CASSNDRRSYTF	TGTGCCAGCAGCAATGACCGGAGAAGCTACACCTTC
TRBJ2-1	TRBD2	TRBV30	few	CASTTSGRNEQFF	TGTGCCTCGACGACTAGCGGGAGAAATGAGCAGTTCTTC
TRBJ2-3	TRBD2	TRBV5-1	-	CASSSSRLAGNTDTQYF	TGCGCCAGCAGCTCATCCAGACTAGCGGGGAACACAGATACGCAGTATTTT
TRBJ2-7	-	TRBV6-5	few	CASSYSRDNEQYF	TGTGCCAGCAGTTACTCGAGGGACAACGAGCAGTACTTC
TRBJ2-7	TRBD1	TRBV10-3	few	CAISGTGGGEQYF	TGTGCCATCTCCGGGACAGGGGGCGGCGAGCAGTACTTC
TRBJ2-1	TRBD2	TRBV5-1	few	CASSLGLAESNEQFF	TGCGCCAGCAGCTTGGGACTAGCGGAGAGTAATGAGCAGTTCTTC
TRBJ2-5	-	TRBV7-9	-	CASSSQDRAETQYF	TGTGCCAGCAGCTCCCAGGACAGAGCGGAGACCCAGTACTTC
TRBJ2-6	-	TRBV6-5	-	CASKESGANVLTF	TGTGCCAGCAAGGAGTCTGGGGCCAACGTCCTGACTTTC